This T cell receptor (beta chain) was recovered during a study of blood T cell repertoires in COVID-19. Sequencing used immunoSEQ multiplex PCR; TCRdb keeps in-frame clones, though not all of them. Counted here are 150,000 or so clones, 80% occurring once; the ten biggest clones make up about an eighth. The CDR3 has 15 amino acids. Germline V gene lookup returns CDR1 SGHVS and CDR2 FNYEAQ. V dropped 2 bases and J dropped 5; count of bases not matched to a gene: 6. Material for sequencing was peripheral blood. This chain links TRBV7-6 with TRBJ2-5, with 9 bases fitting TRBD2. The origin of this receptor is a man aged 60 to 75 with active or convalescent COVID-19. The CDR3, as DNA: TGTGCCAGCAGCTTAAACGGAGCGGGAGGTGAGACCCAGTACTTC. This sequence encodes CASSLNGAGGETQYF.